The rows below give T cell receptor beta chains drawn from one sample of a study of technical replicates of blood from several donors. Sequencing was performed with immunoSEQ multiplex PCR; in TCRdb, only in-frame clones are kept and a portion is missing. The sample carries about 56,000 clones, approximately 92% recorded once. Input material: PBMCs. The receptor source for this set is a human donor in good health. Some clones in this sample may be carry-over from other donors' samples. The CDR3 runs from the conserved cysteine through the conserved F or W. The D gene is left open where the match is weak. Size tells how often a clone was seen (once, few, many) or the class of an expanded clone, and some rows leave it out.

>TRBJ1-2|14|TRBV5-6|NA|NA
CASSLRGLSYGYTF
TGTGCCAGCAGCCTTAGGGGTTTGTCCTATGGCTACACCTTC
>TRBJ2-5|16|TRBV7-6|TRBD1|NA
CASSLALGQGQKTQYF
TGTGCCAGCAGCTTAGCGCTGGGACAGGGGCAGAAGACCCAGTACTTC
>TRBJ2-1|12|TRBV29-1|NA|NA
CSVRTTPGEQFF
TGCAGCGTGCGGACTACCCCCGGCGAGCAGTTCTTC
>TRBJ2-7|17|TRBV25-1|TRBD2|NA
CASSGGLAGDQTYEQYF
TGTGCCAGCAGTGGGGGACTAGCGGGGGACCAAACCTACGAGCAGTACTTC
>TRBJ2-3|17|TRBV4-2|TRBD2|NA
CASSQDLASGGTDTQYF
TGTGCCAGCAGCCAAGATCTCGCTAGCGGGGGCACAGATACGCAGTATTTT
>TRBJ2-7|15|TRBV6-5|TRBD1|NA
CASSYSRQGAGEQYF
TGTGCCAGCAGTTACTCTAGGCAGGGGGCGGGAGAGCAGTACTTC
>TRBJ2-6|14|TRBV6-1|NA|NA
CASINIGGANVLTF
TGTGCCAGCATTAACATTGGCGGGGCCAACGTCCTGACTTTC
>TRBJ2-3|12|TRBV30|NA|once
CAWSASTDTQYF
TGTGCCTGGAGTGCCTCCACAGATACGCAGTATTTT
>TRBJ2-5|11|TRBV30|NA|NA
CAWTGAETQYF
TGTGCCTGGACTGGTGCGGAGACCCAGTACTTC
>TRBJ2-5|18|TRBV7-2|NA|NA
CASSLSTSRNLYQETQYF
TGTGCCAGCAGCTTATCTACTAGCAGGAACTTGTACCAAGAGACCCAGTACTTC
>TRBJ2-7|15|TRBV6-6|TRBD1|NA
CASSYGQGASYEQYF
TGTGCCAGCAGTTACGGGCAGGGGGCCTCCTACGAGCAGTACTTC
>TRBJ1-6|15|TRBV9|NA|NA
CASSAGLEGNSPLHF
TGTGCCAGCAGCGCAGGCTTAGAAGGAAATTCACCCCTCCACTTT
>TRBJ1-1|14|TRBV4-3|NA|few
CASSQDWGGTEAFF
TGCGCCAGCAGCCAAGATTGGGGGGGCACTGAAGCTTTCTTT
>TRBJ2-3|16|TRBV7-2|TRBD2|NA
CASSLIALAYTDTQYF
TGTGCCAGCAGCTTAATTGCACTAGCGTACACAGATACGCAGTATTTT
>TRBJ2-5|18|TRBV7-8|TRBD1|NA
CASSLLDRVVFPLETQYF
TGTGCCAGCAGCTTACTGGACAGGGTGGTTTTTCCCTTGGAGACCCAGTACTTC
>TRBJ1-2|15|TRBV29-1|TRBD1|NA
CSVEALGTGAYGYTF
TGCAGCGTTGAAGCCCTCGGGACAGGTGCCTATGGCTACACCTTC
>TRBJ2-1|16|TRBV10-3|NA|NA
CAISDRSDYYYNEQFF
TGTGCCATCAGTGATCGAAGCGACTACTACTACAATGAGCAGTTCTTC
>TRBJ2-7|13|TRBV27|TRBD1|NA
CASLNPRGHEQYF
TGTGCCAGCCTTAACCCCAGGGGGCACGAGCAGTACTTC
>TRBJ2-5|12|TRBV30|NA|NA
CAWSVMGAYQYF
TGTGCCTGGAGTGTAATGGGGGCCTATCAGTACTTC
>TRBJ2-2|15|TRBV5-4|TRBD2|NA
CASSSGLAGTGELFF
TGTGCCAGCAGCTCGGGACTAGCGGGAACCGGGGAGCTGTTTTTT
>TRBJ2-7|14|TRBV6-5|NA|NA
CASSYRIGSYEQYF
TGTGCCAGCAGTTACCGGATAGGGAGCTACGAGCAGTACTTC
>TRBJ2-5|15|TRBV10-3|TRBD1|NA
CAIRRTGSKQETQYF
TGTGCCATCAGGAGGACAGGGTCGAAACAAGAGACCCAGTACTTC
>TRBJ1-6|15|TRBV15|NA|NA
CATSRDLRGGPPLHF
TGTGCCACCAGCAGAGATCTTCGCGGAGGACCACCCCTCCACTTT
>TRBJ2-7|13|TRBV7-3|TRBD1|NA
CASSSGQGNEQYF
TGTGCCAGCAGCTCTGGACAGGGCAACGAGCAGTACTTC
>TRBJ2-1|14|TRBV6-5|TRBD1|NA
CASSPAPGGNEQFF
TGTGCCAGCAGTCCCGCCCCAGGGGGCAATGAGCAGTTCTTC
>TRBJ2-7|12|TRBV6-1|NA|NA
CASSEIGDEQYF
TGTGCCAGCAGTGAAATAGGGGACGAGCAGTACTTC
>TRBJ1-6|12|TRBV5-6|NA|NA
CASSFRDSPLHF
TGTGCCAGCAGCTTTCGGGATTCACCCCTCCACTTT
>TRBJ1-2|14|TRBV5-4|NA|NA
CASSLANYRDGYTF
TGTGCCAGCAGCTTGGCCAACTACAGGGATGGCTACACCTTC
>TRBJ2-3|15|TRBV10-3|TRBD2|NA
CAISEKRGSADTQYF
TGTGCCATCAGTGAGAAGCGGGGGTCGGCAGATACGCAGTATTTT
>TRBJ2-5|16|TRBV18|TRBD2|NA
CASSPLSGGFQETQYF
TGTGCCAGCTCACCACTTTCGGGAGGGTTTCAAGAGACCCAGTACTTC
>TRBJ2-7|16|TRBV12-5|TRBD2|NA
CASGLSVAGVAGEQYF
TGTGCTAGTGGGCTCAGTGTAGCGGGGGTAGCGGGGGAGCAGTACTTC
>TRBJ2-7|11|TRBV6-5|NA|NA
CASRTGTEQYF
TGTGCCAGCAGAACAGGGACCGAGCAGTACTTC
>TRBJ2-2|15|TRBV4-3|NA|NA
CASSLLSAGTGELFF
TGCGCCAGCAGCCTCCTCTCGGCGGGTACGGGGGAGCTGTTTTTT
>TRBJ1-2|13|TRBV9|NA|NA
CASSLRGGGGYTF
TGTGCCAGCAGCCTCCGGGGGGGCGGGGGCTACACCTTC
>TRBJ1-1|16|TRBV4-2|NA|NA
CASSPTSRGGNSEAFF
TGTGCCAGCAGCCCCACCTCGAGGGGGGGGAACTCTGAAGCTTTCTTT
>TRBJ2-5|14|TRBV19|TRBD2|once
CASSSGGAGETQYF
TGTGCCAGTTCTAGCGGGGGGGCAGGAGAGACCCAGTACTTC
>TRBJ1-2|14|TRBV5-1|TRBD1|NA
CASSQQGDNYGYTF
TGCGCCAGCAGCCAACAGGGGGATAACTATGGCTACACCTTC
>TRBJ1-2|13|TRBV19|NA|NA
CASSKSGDYGYTF
TGTGCCAGTAGTAAGTCAGGGGATTATGGCTACACCTTC
>TRBJ2-3|15|TRBV15|TRBD2|once
CATSRGLAGIATQYF
TGTGCCACCAGCAGAGGACTAGCGGGAATAGCTACGCAGTATTTT
>TRBJ2-3|16|TRBV2|TRBD2|NA
CASRDGTSGVTDTQYF
TGTGCCAGCAGAGACGGGACTAGCGGGGTCACAGATACGCAGTATTTT
>TRBJ2-7|15|TRBV5-5|TRBD2|NA
CASSASGSLTYEQYF
TGTGCCAGCAGCGCAAGCGGGAGTCTTACGTACGAGCAGTACTTC
>TRBJ1-2|17|TRBV19|TRBD1|NA
CASSINIPTGGYYGYTF
TGTGCCAGTAGTATAAATATCCCGACAGGGGGCTATTATGGCTACACCTTC
>TRBJ1-4|13|TRBV5-1|NA|NA
CASSVQVNEKLFF
TGCGCCAGCAGCGTTCAGGTTAATGAAAAACTGTTTTTT
>TRBJ2-1|15|TRBV11-2|NA|NA
CASSRRQSSYNEQFF
TGTGCCAGCAGCCGTAGACAGAGCTCCTACAATGAGCAGTTCTTC
>TRBJ1-2|15|TRBV7-8|NA|NA
CASSLAQGPQYGYTF
TGTGCCAGCAGCTTAGCGCAGGGGCCCCAGTATGGCTACACCTTC
>TRBJ2-5|17|TRBV4-1|NA|NA
CASSQGDRMPSSVTQYF
TGCGCCAGCAGCCAAGGAGACAGGATGCCCAGTAGTGTGACCCAGTACTTC
>TRBJ1-5|23|TRBV30|TRBD1|NA
CVFRVPRGCNIVGTGVANQPQHF
TGTGTCTTCCGGGTTCCCAGGGGCTGTAACATTGTGGGGACAGGGGTGGCCAATCAGCCCCAGCATTTT
>TRBJ2-7|15|TRBV6-5|TRBD2|NA
CASRWTSGRLNEQYF
TGTGCCAGCAGGTGGACTAGCGGGAGACTAAACGAGCAGTACTTC
>TRBJ2-5|15|TRBV7-7|NA|once
CASSLLSRGQETQYF
TGTGCCAGCAGCTTACTCTCCCGGGGACAAGAGACCCAGTACTTC
>TRBJ1-5|14|TRBV2|NA|once
CASSDLSRNQPQHF
TGTGCCAGCAGTGATCTTAGTCGGAATCAGCCCCAGCATTTT
>TRBJ1-2|13|TRBV5-6|TRBD1|NA
CASSRTGDYGYTF
TGTGCCAGCAGCAGGACAGGGGACTATGGCTACACCTTC
>TRBJ1-1|13|TRBV18|NA|NA
CASSPNGNTEAFF
TGTGCCAGCTCACCAAACGGGAACACTGAAGCTTTCTTT
>TRBJ2-2|17|TRBV12-2|NA|NA
CASRLPRGGSGTGELFF
TGTGCAAGTCGCTTACCCCGTGGGGGGTCGGGCACCGGGGAGCTGTTTTTT
>TRBJ2-1|15|TRBV6-5|TRBD1|NA
CASRPRQGAENEQFF
TGTGCCAGCCGACCGCGACAGGGGGCGGAAAATGAGCAGTTCTTC
>TRBJ2-2|16|TRBV7-3|NA|NA
CASSSLPRGSTGELFF
TGTGCCAGCAGCTCCCTCCCTCGCGGGTCGACCGGGGAGCTGTTTTTT